Listed below are T cell receptor beta chains from one sample, sequenced in a study of long-term antiretroviral therapy in people with HIV. Data came from immunoSEQ multiplex PCR; TCRdb stores just in-frame clones and leaves some out. The sample holds 25,000 to 35,000 clones, approximately 95% seen once. This specimen consisted of unsorted PBMCs, obtained 5.3 years after starting antiretroviral therapy. The receptors were gathered from a man younger than 40 with HIV. Both conserved end residues are part of each CDR3. D genes are given only for firm matches. Clone size, where shown, is once, few, many, or a class for clones that have expanded.

TRBD1 | NA | TRBJ1-6 | TRBV6-1 | CASSETGKSPLHF | TGTGCCAGCAGTGAGACAGGGAAGTCACCCCTCCACTTT
TRBD2 | few | TRBJ2-3 | TRBV11-1 | CASSLSSGVTDTQYF | TGTGCCAGCAGCTTATCAAGCGGGGTCACAGATACGCAGTATTTT
NA | NA | TRBJ2-7 | TRBV2 | CASSAHHRGGREQYF | TGTGCCAGCAGCGCACACCACAGGGGGGGGCGGGAGCAGTACTTC
TRBD2 | NA | TRBJ2-5 | TRBV4-1 | CASSPTTSGRSWGETQYF | TGCGCCAGCAGCCCAACGACTAGCGGGAGAAGTTGGGGAGAGACCCAGTACTTC
TRBD2 | NA | TRBJ2-1 | TRBV10-3 | CAISLAGGPYNEQFF | TGTGCCATCAGTCTAGCGGGAGGGCCCTACAATGAGCAGTTCTTC
NA | NA | TRBJ2-1 | TRBV2 | CASSPQGSEQFF | TGTGCCAGCAGCCCACAGGGCTCCGAGCAGTTCTTC
NA | NA | TRBJ2-7 | TRBV30 | CVLQGPSYEQYF | TGTGTTCTCCAAGGCCCCTCCTACGAGCAGTACTTC
NA | NA | TRBJ2-2 | TRBV19 | CASSVADINTGELFF | TGTGCCAGTAGTGTCGCGGACATCAACACCGGGGAGCTGTTTTTT
NA | NA | TRBJ2-7 | TRBV7-8 | CASSLYTGRKSYEQYF | TGTGCCAGCAGCTTATATACGGGCAGGAAGTCCTACGAGCAGTACTTC
NA | NA | TRBJ2-7 | TRBV19 | CASSTYGQPYEQYF | TGTGCCAGTAGTACCTACGGACAGCCTTACGAGCAGTACTTC
TRBD1 | NA | TRBJ2-2 | TRBV4-3 | CASSTRDRGAGELFF | TGCGCCAGCAGCACCCGGGACAGGGGGGCCGGGGAGCTGTTTTTT
NA | NA | TRBJ1-1 | TRBV5-1 | CASSLAGPNTEAFF | TGCGCCAGCAGCTTGGCTGGACCGAACACTGAAGCTTTCTTT
TRBD1 | NA | TRBJ1-4 | TRBV30 | CAWSPRDSIEKLFF | TGTGCCTGGAGTCCGCGGGACAGTATTGAAAAACTGTTTTTT
TRBD2 | NA | TRBJ2-3 | TRBV6-4 | CASSLLAGGTDTQYF | TGTGCCAGCAGTCTCCTCGCGGGGGGCACAGATACGCAGTATTTT
NA | NA | TRBJ2-5 | TRBV6-1 | CASSQGEQETQYF | TGTGCCAGCAGTCAAGGGGAGCAAGAGACCCAGTACTTC
TRBD2 | NA | TRBJ2-1 | TRBV6-4 | CASSNGTSGSTEQFF | TGTGCCAGCAGTAATGGGACTAGCGGGAGCACCGAGCAGTTCTTC
NA | NA | TRBJ2-7 | TRBV5-4 | CASSFDTNPSYEQYF | TGTGCCAGCAGCTTCGACACCAACCCCTCCTACGAGCAGTACTTC
NA | NA | TRBJ1-6 | TRBV4-1 | CASSQGKGASYNSPLHF | TGCGCCAGCAGCCAAGGCAAGGGAGCCTCCTATAATTCACCCCTCCACTTT
NA | NA | TRBJ1-2 | TRBV19 | CASSQPSGYGYTF | TGTGCCAGTAGCCAGCCTTCGGGGTATGGCTACACCTTC
TRBD1 | NA | TRBJ2-3 | TRBV7-3 | CASSSPDRASDTQYF | TGTGCCAGCAGCTCCCCCGACAGGGCGTCAGATACGCAGTATTTT
NA | NA | TRBJ1-3 | TRBV19 | CASSIVFGLSGNTIYF | TGTGCCAGTAGTATAGTGTTTGGCCTCTCTGGAAACACCATATATTTT
NA | NA | TRBJ2-7 | TRBV5-4 | CAAASSGRGGDEQYF | TGTGCCGCAGCCTCATCGGGAAGGGGCGGCGACGAGCAGTACTTC
NA | NA | TRBJ1-1 | TRBV5-1 | CASSLVDTEAFF | TGCGCCAGCAGCTTGGTGGACACTGAAGCTTTCTTT
NA | NA | TRBJ2-2 | TRBV2 | CASRKPQRELFF | TGTGCCAGCAGAAAGCCCCAAAGGGAGCTGTTTTTT
TRBD1 | NA | TRBJ1-2 | TRBV14 | CASSRESGTDYYGYTF | TGTGCCAGCAGCCGGGAATCCGGGACAGACTACTATGGCTACACCTTC
NA | NA | TRBJ1-1 | TRBV6-6 | CASSYSMGRNTEAFF | TGTGCCAGCAGTTACTCGATGGGACGGAACACTGAAGCTTTCTTT
NA | NA | TRBJ1-4 | TRBV19 | CASSLQRREGLFF | TGTGCCAGTAGTCTACAAAGGAGGGAGGGACTGTTTTTT
NA | NA | TRBJ1-3 | TRBV7-8 | CASSPRGNSGNTIYF | TGTGCCAGCAGCCCCCGCGGGAACTCTGGAAACACCATATATTTT
TRBD2 | NA | TRBJ2-3 | TRBV19 | CASSISPGLAGTDTQYF | TGTGCCAGTAGTATCTCTCCGGGACTAGCGGGCACAGATACGCAGTATTTT
NA | NA | TRBJ2-7 | TRBV7-6 | CASSLDHYEQYF | TGTGCCAGCAGCTTAGATCACTACGAGCAGTACTTC
TRBD2 | NA | TRBJ2-5 | TRBV9 | CASSVFGGGTQYF | TGTGCCAGCAGCGTATTCGGGGGGGGGACCCAGTACTTC
NA | NA | TRBJ1-1 | TRBV29-1 | CSVERDTEAFF | TGCAGCGTTGAACGGGACACTGAAGCTTTCTTT
TRBD2 | NA | TRBJ2-5 | TRBV7-7 | CASSLGGTSSGETQYF | TGTGCTAGCAGCTTAGGGGGGACTAGCTCAGGGGAGACCCAGTACTTC
NA | NA | TRBJ1-1 | TRBV6-5 | CASSYSGGEDGTEAFF | TGTGCCAGCAGTTACTCCGGGGGCGAGGACGGCACTGAAGCTTTCTTT
TRBD2 | NA | TRBJ2-3 | TRBV4-1 | CASSQETSGSHGDTDTQYF | TGCGCCAGCAGCCAAGAAACTAGCGGGTCCCATGGGGACACAGATACGCAGTATTTT
TRBD2 | NA | TRBJ2-1 | TRBV11-2 | CASSSSGLLNEQFF | TGTGCCAGCAGCTCTAGCGGGCTCCTCAATGAGCAGTTCTTC
TRBD2 | NA | TRBJ2-1 | TRBV13 | CASTSGLAEYNEQFF | TGTGCCAGCACCTCTGGACTAGCGGAATACAATGAGCAGTTCTTC
NA | NA | TRBJ1-4 | TRBV9 | CASSVAGGTEKLFF | TGTGCCAGCAGCGTAGCGGGGGGGACTGAAAAACTGTTTTTT